This T cell receptor beta chain was documented in a study of CD8 T cells in ankylosing spondylitis. Quantitative 5'-RACE was performed with molecular barcodes, and it yielded the TCR beta libraries. TCRdb fed the 5' RACE reads into MiXCR, producing one record per CDR3 protein. The sample shows roughly 300,000 distinct CDR3 sequences, 7.5% to 9% of them seen only once. CDR3 length equals 11 residues. Germline lookup yields CDR1 SQVTM and CDR2 ANQGSEA. The V and J ends lost 7 bases and 0 bases respectively, with 6 bases between them. Study-wide findings and caveats: Typical of ankylosing spondylitis blood, it appeared, was a TCR beta motif of roughly eight highly homologous variants. Certain motif variants had earlier been reported in reactive arthritis synovial fluid and blood.

This clonotype was detected a few times. Its matching antigen is unknown. This TCR was recovered from a male donor with ankylosing spondylitis. V and J are TRBV29-1 and TRBJ1-1, with D unresolved. The sequencing sample was made of blood, either unsorted or a sorted T cell fraction (not recorded which). The CDR3 loop is CSAKLNTEAFF. For the CDR3, the DNA is TGCAGCGCCAAGCTGAACACTGAAGCTTTCTTT.